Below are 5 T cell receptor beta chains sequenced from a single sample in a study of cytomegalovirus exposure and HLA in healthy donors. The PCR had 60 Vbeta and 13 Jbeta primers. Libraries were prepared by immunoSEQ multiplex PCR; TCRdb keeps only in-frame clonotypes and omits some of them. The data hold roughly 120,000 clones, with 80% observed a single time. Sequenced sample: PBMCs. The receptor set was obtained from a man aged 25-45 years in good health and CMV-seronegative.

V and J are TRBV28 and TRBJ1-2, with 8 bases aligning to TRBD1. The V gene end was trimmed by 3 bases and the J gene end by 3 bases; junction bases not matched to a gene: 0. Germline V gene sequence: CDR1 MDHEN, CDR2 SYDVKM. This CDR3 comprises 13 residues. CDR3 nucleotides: TGTGCCAGCAGTTTGGACAGGGACTATGGCTACACCTTC. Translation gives CASSLDRDYGYTF.

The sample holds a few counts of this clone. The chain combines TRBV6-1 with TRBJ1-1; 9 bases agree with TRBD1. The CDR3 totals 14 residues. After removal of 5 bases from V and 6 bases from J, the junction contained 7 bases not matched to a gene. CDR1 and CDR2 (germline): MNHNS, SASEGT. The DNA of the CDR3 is TGTGCCAGCAGTCGTACAGGGGGCGTCTCTGAAGCTTTCTTT. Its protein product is CASSRTGGVSEAFF.

DNA of the CDR3: TGTGCCAGCAGCCCTGGACAGGGGAGGACTGAAGCTTTCTTT. It specifies CASSPGQGRTEAFF. The rearrangement links TRBV28 to TRBJ1-1; 9 nucleotides line up with TRBD1. CDR3 size: 14 residues. Per the germline V gene, CDR1 is MDHEN and CDR2 is SYDVKM. The trim removed 6 bases at V and 5 bases at J, leaving 7 bases unmatched.

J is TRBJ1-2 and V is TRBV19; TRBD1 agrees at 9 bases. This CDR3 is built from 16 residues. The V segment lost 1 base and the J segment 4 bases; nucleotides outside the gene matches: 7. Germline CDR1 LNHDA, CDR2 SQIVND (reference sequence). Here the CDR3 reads CASSIALGTGTYGYTF. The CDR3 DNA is TGTGCCAGTAGTATAGCCCTTGGGACAGGGACCTATGGCTACACCTTC.

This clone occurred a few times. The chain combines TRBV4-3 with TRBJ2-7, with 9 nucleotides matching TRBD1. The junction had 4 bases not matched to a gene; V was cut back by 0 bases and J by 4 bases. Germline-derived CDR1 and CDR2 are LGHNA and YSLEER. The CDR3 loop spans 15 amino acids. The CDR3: CASSQERQGVYEQYF. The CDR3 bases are TGCGCCAGCAGCCAAGAGCGACAGGGGGTTTACGAGCAGTACTTC.